The next 3 T cell receptor beta chains were all read from a single sample in a study of T cells in Graves' hyperthyroidism and ophthalmopathy. Amplified regions were TCR beta CDR3 sequences from RNA transcripts. The HTBI primer set drove a first-round RT-PCR of the TCR CDR3. MiXCR was run by TCRdb on the multiplex PCR reads, yielding one entry per CDR3 protein. The top ten hold 11% of the sample, which has 350,000 to 400,000 distinct CDR3 sequences, approximately 14% seen once. Sequencing was done on a sample of blood. These TCRs come from a woman aged 60-75 years with Graves' hyperthyroidism.

This clonotype has ten or more counts. The V and J genes are TRBV12-3 or TRBV12-4 and TRBJ2-7, with D perhaps matching TRBD2 (5 bases). The CDR3 has 13 residues. V was trimmed by 3 bases and J by 7 bases, leaving 13 bases between them. CDR3 region: CASSFQPSGEQYF. CDR3 DNA: TGTGCCAGCAGTTTTCAACCAAGCGGTGAGCAGTACTTC.

The rearrangement joins TRBV5-4 to TRBJ1-2, with a possible D match to TRBD1 (6 bases). The length of the CDR3 is 15 residues. Trimming took 5 bases from V and 4 from J, leaving 18 bases between them. Germline loops: CDR1 SGHNT, CDR2 YYREEE (reference sequence). The CDR3 spells CASSYNGGALYGYTF. DNA of the CDR3: TGTGCCAGCAGTTATAATGGGGGGGCGCTCTATGGCTACACCTTC.

This clonotype was detected many times. The V gene is TRBV20-1, the J gene TRBJ2-1; 8 bases are shared with TRBD2. The germline CDR1 and CDR2 sequences are DFQATT and SNEGSKA (reference sequence). The CDR3 has 15 amino acids. V lost 6 bases, J lost 4 bases, and 11 bases stayed unmatched. Here the CDR3 reads CSAPVSGSEYNEQFF. The CDR3 nucleotides are TGCAGTGCCCCCGTGAGCGGGAGCGAGTACAATGAGCAGTTCTTC.